Below, one TCR beta chain is given with its context. This clone was seen once. This clone's antigen is unknown. No base quality information exists; no much larger clone differs at one position. The data are from a study of blood T cell repertoires in COVID-19 (dated by TCRdb to 2019 to 2021). For the wider study: The collaborator samples originated in the United States, Italy and Spain and spanned the acute and convalescent phases of COVID-19. The samples were drawn from two sources: the first 160 participants of the ongoing ImmuneRACE study, and fewer than 1,500 subjects contributed by 6 global collaborators. A de-identified subject ID, COVID-19 status, age in years and sex were almost always included in the sample metadata. The prospective study material was composed of cDNA or gDNA derived from T cells, B-cell-depleted T cells, or PBMCs. The dataset comprised deeply sampled blood TCRbeta repertoires from subjects exposed to, actively infected with, or recovered from COVID-19. The repertoires were released in a freely available public database meant as a resource for research on the immune response to SARS-CoV-2. Where HLA class I and class II types were available, the types were taken from metadata supplied by the sample provider, not from assay-based typing.

Findings and caveats that apply to the study as a whole: Clinical and demographic metadata were provided uncurated, with the amount varying by source and participant.

For this chain, trimming is 6 bases at the V end and 8 bases at the J end, and the number of junction bases without a gene match is 8. The germline V gene yields ENHRY for CDR1 and SYGVKD for CDR2. The CDR3, cysteine through phenylalanine, is 13 amino acids long. Only the CDR3 portion is preserved as DNA: 39 bases, with reading frame beginning at the first base. Each collaborating institution followed its own protocols to collect whole blood in K2EDTA tubes. For TCRbeta analysis, collaborators shipped samples as frozen whole blood, isolated PBMCs, or DNA extracted from either of those sample types. The immunoSEQ Assay, a bias-controlled multiplex PCR, was used to amplify TCRbeta CDR3 regions from genomic DNA. The original methods were these. The number of nucleated cells in each sample was estimated by amplification of reference gene primers within the assay. Sequence reads were collapsed and filtered to measure the absolute abundance of every unique TCRbeta CDR3 rearrangement. For each sample, productive Simpson clonality was calculated as the square root of Simpson's diversity index across productive rearrangements. TCRdb re-hosts the immuneACCESS table, in-frame sequences only. Its copies lack some clones; in the studies checked, an unresolved V gene accounts for under half of them, and the cause for the rest is not known. V and J calls plus clone size are reproduced from that table; the DNA served to infer D and trimming. The sample table shows some 250,000 clones, and roughly 84% are seen once. The top ten clones comprise about 4.5% of the sample.

This clonotype was obtained from a man aged 45 to 65 with active or convalescent COVID-19. The rearrangement combines TRBV10-3 with TRBJ1-2; 8 central nucleotides agree with TRBD1. Specimen: peripheral blood. The CDR3 is CAISDGRGPGYTF. The DNA reads TGTGCCATCAGCGACGGCAGGGGGCCCGGCTACACCTTC.